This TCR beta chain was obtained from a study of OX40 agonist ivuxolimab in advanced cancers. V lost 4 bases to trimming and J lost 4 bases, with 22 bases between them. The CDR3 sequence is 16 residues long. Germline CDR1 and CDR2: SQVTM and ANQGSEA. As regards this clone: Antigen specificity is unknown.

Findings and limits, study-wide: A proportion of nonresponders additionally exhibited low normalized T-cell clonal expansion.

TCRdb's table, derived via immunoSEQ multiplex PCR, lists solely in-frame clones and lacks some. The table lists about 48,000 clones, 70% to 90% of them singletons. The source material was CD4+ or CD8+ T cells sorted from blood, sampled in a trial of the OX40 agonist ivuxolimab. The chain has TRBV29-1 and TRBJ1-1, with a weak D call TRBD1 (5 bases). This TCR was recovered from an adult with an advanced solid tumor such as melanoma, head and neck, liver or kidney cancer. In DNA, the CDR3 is TGCAGCGTTGGGGTCTCGGGGGGGACGGATGTCACTGAAGCTTTCTTT. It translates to CSVGVSGGTDVTEAFF.